The entry below gives a single T cell receptor (beta chain) sequence along with its context. These data belong to a study of OX40 agonist ivuxolimab in advanced cancers. V was trimmed by 2 bases and J by 7 bases, leaving 17 bases between them. This CDR3 spans 16 amino acids. CDR1 and CDR2 (germline): MNHEY, SVGAGI. It was autoimmune disease history or systemic immunosuppression that excluded patients. The protocol was immunoSEQ multiplex PCR, while the TCRdb copy is restricted to in-frame clones and leaves out a portion. The data hold 60,000 to 80,000 clones, with around 80% observed a single time. This chain connects TRBV6-5 to TRBJ2-2, with a tentative D call TRBD2 (6 bases). Sequencing used CD4+ or CD8+ T cells sorted from blood, obtained in a trial of the OX40 agonist ivuxolimab. The origin of this receptor is an adult with an advanced solid tumor such as melanoma, head and neck, liver or kidney cancer. The CDR3 here is CASSYVGGPFDGELFF. The CDR3 bases are TGTGCCAGCAGTTACGTCGGGGGTCCCTTTGACGGGGAGCTGTTTTTT.